These 15 T cell receptor beta chains were all obtained from the same sample, sequenced in a study of blood T cell repertoires in COVID-19. The table came from immunoSEQ multiplex PCR; TCRdb's copy has only in-frame clones and leaves some out. The repertoire consists of under 300,000 clones, with over 80% occurring once and the leading ten covering over 2.5%. Sequencing input: PBMCs or T cells enriched from blood (not recorded which). These receptor sequences come from a woman aged 40 to 55 who had been exposed to COVID-19.

The count of this clone is one. As DNA, the CDR3 is TGCGCCAGCAGCCAAGATCCAGGGCACAACTATGGCTACACCTTC. It yields the protein CASSQDPGHNYGYTF. The V gene is TRBV4-3, the J gene TRBJ1-2; the D gene is possibly TRBD1 (5 bases). Germline V gene sequence: CDR1 LGHNA, CDR2 YSLEER. This CDR3 comprises 15 residues. The V end was cut by 0 bases, the J end by 2 bases, with 10 bases between.

The chain employs TRBV13 and TRBJ1-1; perhaps TRBD1 as D (6 bases). Germline assignment: CDR1 PRHDT and CDR2 FYEKMQ (reference sequence). Trimming took 1 base from V and 12 from J, leaving 9 bases between them. There are 11 residues in the CDR3. The chain's CDR3 is CASSLVGATFF. CDR3 bases: TGTGCCAGCAGCTTAGTGGGGGCAACTTTCTTT.

J is TRBJ1-1 and V is TRBV18; 7 nucleotides line up with TRBD1. Looked up from germline, CDR1 is KGHSH and CDR2 is LQKENI. The junction had 31 bases not matched to a gene; V was cut back by 0 bases and J by 3 bases. This CDR3 has 24 amino acids. CDR3 region: CASSPPSPGGLSRGRLGRYTEAFF. The CDR3 bases are TGTGCCAGCTCACCACCGTCCCCGGGGGGGCTTTCGAGGGGGCGATTGGGTAGGTACACTGAAGCTTTCTTT.

The chain joins TRBV7-3 to TRBJ2-1; the match to TRBD2 covers 7 bases. The germline V gene has CDR1 SGHTA and CDR2 FQGTGA. This CDR3 is built from 13 residues. J lost 9 bases, V lost 3 bases, and 5 bases had no gene match. CDR3 sequence reads: CASSFGLDGEQFF. The CDR3 DNA follows: TGTGCCAGCAGCTTCGGACTAGACGGTGAGCAGTTCTTC.

V is TRBV12-5 and J is TRBJ1-2; TRBD1 is a possible D gene (6 bases). The CDR3 loop spans 15 amino acids. The ends were cut back, 4 bases at V and 2 bases at J, with 14 bases in the middle. The germline V gene has CDR1 LGHNT and CDR2 FRNRAP. CDR3 bases: TGTGCTAGTGGTTCCCCCGGACAGCTCAACTATGGCTACACCTTC. It yields the protein CASGSPGQLNYGYTF.

The chain links TRBV27 to TRBJ1-2; perhaps TRBD1 as D (5 bases). Germline V gene data show CDR1 as MNHEY and CDR2 as SMNVEV (reference sequence). The CDR3 is 15 amino acids. The V gene lost 2 bases and the J gene lost 4 bases, with 14 bases spanning the gap. The CDR3 region is CASSLRQGGIYGYTF. Here the CDR3 DNA reads TGTGCCAGCAGTTTACGGCAGGGAGGAATCTATGGCTACACCTTC.

This clone was picked up one time. The chain carries TRBV7-9 and TRBJ1-2, with D perhaps TRBD1 (5 bases). Trimming left V 3 bases short and J 1 base short, with 12 bases between. Germline-derived CDR1 and CDR2 are SEHNR and FQNEAQ (reference sequence). There are 15 residues in the CDR3. The CDR3 protein is CASSFEGTNNYGYTF. Written as DNA, the CDR3 is TGTGCCAGCAGCTTTGAAGGGACTAATAACTATGGCTACACCTTC.

V and J are TRBV27 and TRBJ1-6; 10 bases fit TRBD1. The germline V gene has CDR1 MNHEY and CDR2 SMNVEV (reference sequence). The length of the CDR3 is 15 residues. V lost 6 bases, J lost 10 bases, and 9 bases stayed unmatched. CDR3 in DNA: TGTGCCAGCAGCCGACAGGGGGCTCTAGGATCACCCCTCCACTTT. Its translation: CASSRQGALGSPLHF.

V gene TRBV10-3 combines with J gene TRBJ1-1, with D possibly being TRBD1 (5 bases). The CDR3 spans 13 residues. V was clipped by 8 bases and J by 1 base, with 11 bases between them. Germline loops: CDR1 ENHRY, CDR2 SYGVKD. The CDR3 nucleotides read TGTGCCATCGTTCAGGGCTGGAACACTGAAGCTTTCTTT. This codes for CAIVQGWNTEAFF.

This chain uses TRBV4-2 with TRBJ1-6; no clear D. The V gene lost 0 bases and the J gene lost 7 bases, with 13 bases spanning the gap. The V gene's germline CDR1 is LGHNA and CDR2 YNFKEQ. The CDR3 runs 16 residues. CDR3 nucleotides: TGTGCCAGCAGCCAAGATCTAGGCAGAAAAAATTCACCCCTCCACTTT. This sequence encodes CASSQDLGRKNSPLHF.

V gene TRBV5-1 combines with J gene TRBJ2-3; D is unresolved. The CDR3 contains 17 residues. Trimming shortened V by 1 base and J by 0 bases, and 15 bases separated the two germline ends. Germline CDR1 SGHRS, CDR2 YFSETQ. CDR3 residues: CASSLTSGRISTDTQYF. The CDR3 coding sequence is TGCGCCAGCAGCTTGACCTCTGGCAGGATAAGCACAGATACGCAGTATTTT. Based on the CDR3 plus reference TRBV5-1 and TRBJ2-3, the full variable domain is KAGVTQTPRYLIKTRGQQVTLSCSPISGHRSVSWYQQTPGQGLQFLFEYFSETQRNKGNFPGRFSGRQFSNSRSEMNVSTLELGDSALYLCASSLTSGRISTDTQYFGPGTRLTVL.

The chain carries TRBV18 and TRBJ2-7; no reliable D call. The CDR3 has 17 residues. The V gene's germline CDR1 is KGHSH and CDR2 LQKENI. The V and J ends lost 5 bases and 4 bases respectively, with 24 bases between them. The CDR3, as DNA: TGTGCCAGCTCATCGGCGGCAGATACTACTGGGTTTTACGAGCAGTACTTC. It codes for CASSSAADTTGFYEQYF. The whole variable domain, filled in from reference TRBV18 and TRBJ2-7, reads NAGVMQNPRHLVRRRGQEARLRCSPMKGHSHVYWYRQLPEEGLKFMVYLQKENIIDESGMPKERFSAEFPKEGPSILRIQQVVRGDSAAYFCASSSAADTTGFYEQYFGPGTRLTVT.

This clone was observed once. The rearrangement links TRBV6-5 to TRBJ2-4; TRBD1 is a possible D gene (6 bases). With 0 bases removed from V and 3 bases from J, the gap between germline ends came to 6 bases. The CDR3 consists of 14 residues. Germline CDR1 reads MNHEY; CDR2 reads SVGAGI. This chain's CDR3 is CASSYSTGKNIQYF. In nucleotides, the CDR3 is TGTGCCAGCAGTTACTCGACAGGCAAAAACATTCAGTACTTC.

This chain joins TRBV5-8 and TRBJ2-7; D may be TRBD1 (5 bases). The V end was cut by 0 bases, the J end by 7 bases, with 11 bases between. In germline, CDR1 is SGHTS, CDR2 YDEGEE. The CDR3 is 13 residues long. CDR3 in amino acids: CASSLAPDTEQYF. CDR3 sequence (DNA): TGTGCCAGCAGCTTGGCGCCGGACACGGAGCAGTACTTC.

The chain recombines TRBV6-5 with TRBJ2-1; 14 nucleotides align to TRBD2. CDR3 length: 15 amino acids. J lost 10 bases, V lost 5 bases, and 7 bases had no gene match. Germline assignment: CDR1 MNHEY and CDR2 SVGAGI. CDR3 bases: TGTGCCAGCAGTCGACTAGCGGGAGGGCCGAGGGAGCAGTTCTTC. It specifies CASSRLAGGPREQFF.